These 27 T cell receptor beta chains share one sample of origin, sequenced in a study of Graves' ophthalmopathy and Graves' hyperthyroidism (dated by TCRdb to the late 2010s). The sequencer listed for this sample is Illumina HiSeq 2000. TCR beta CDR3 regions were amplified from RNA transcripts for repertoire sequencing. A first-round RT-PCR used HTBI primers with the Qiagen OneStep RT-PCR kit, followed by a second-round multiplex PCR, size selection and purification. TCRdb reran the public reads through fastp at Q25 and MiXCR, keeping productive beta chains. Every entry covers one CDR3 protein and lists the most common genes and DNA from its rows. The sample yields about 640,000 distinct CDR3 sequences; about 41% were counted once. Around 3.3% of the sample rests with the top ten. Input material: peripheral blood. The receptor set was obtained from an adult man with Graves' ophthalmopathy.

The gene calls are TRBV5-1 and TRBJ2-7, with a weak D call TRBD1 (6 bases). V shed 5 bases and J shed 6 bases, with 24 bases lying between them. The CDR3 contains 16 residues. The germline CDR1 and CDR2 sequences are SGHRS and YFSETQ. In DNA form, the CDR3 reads TGCGCCAGCAGTCTCCCGGGACACTCCAATTGGGGCGAGCAGTACTTC. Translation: CASSLPGHSNWGEQYF.

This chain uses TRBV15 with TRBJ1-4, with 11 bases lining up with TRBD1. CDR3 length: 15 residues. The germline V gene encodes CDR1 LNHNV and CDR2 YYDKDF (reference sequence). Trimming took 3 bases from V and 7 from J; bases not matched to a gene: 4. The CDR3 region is CATSSAGTGGEKLFF. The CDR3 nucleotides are TGTGCCACCAGCAGCGCCGGGACAGGGGGTGAAAAACTGTTTTTT.

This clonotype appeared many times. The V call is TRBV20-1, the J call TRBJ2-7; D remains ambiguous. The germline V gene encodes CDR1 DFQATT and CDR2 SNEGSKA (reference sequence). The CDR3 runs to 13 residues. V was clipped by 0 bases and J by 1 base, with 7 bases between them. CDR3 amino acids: CSARDHFSYEQYF. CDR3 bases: TGCAGTGCTAGAGACCACTTTTCCTACGAGCAGTACTTC.

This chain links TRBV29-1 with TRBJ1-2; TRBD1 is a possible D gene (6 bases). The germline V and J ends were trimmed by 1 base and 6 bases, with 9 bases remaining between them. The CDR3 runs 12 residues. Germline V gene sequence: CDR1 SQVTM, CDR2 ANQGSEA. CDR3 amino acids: CSVEAQGHGYTF. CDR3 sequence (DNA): TGCAGCGTTGAAGCGCAGGGGCATGGCTACACCTTC.

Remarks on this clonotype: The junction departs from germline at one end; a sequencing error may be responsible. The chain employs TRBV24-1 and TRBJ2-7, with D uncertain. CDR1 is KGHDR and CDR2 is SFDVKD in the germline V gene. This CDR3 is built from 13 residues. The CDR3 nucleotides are TGTGCCAGCAGTTACTCGATAAGCAACGAGCAGTACTTC. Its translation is CASSYSISNEQYF.

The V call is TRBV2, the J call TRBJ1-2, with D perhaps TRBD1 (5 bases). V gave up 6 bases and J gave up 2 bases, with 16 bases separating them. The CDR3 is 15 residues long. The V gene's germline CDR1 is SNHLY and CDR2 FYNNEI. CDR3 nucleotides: TGTGCCAGCAGGGGGGGAAGCGCAGGGAACTATGGCTACACCTTC. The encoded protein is CASRGGSAGNYGYTF.

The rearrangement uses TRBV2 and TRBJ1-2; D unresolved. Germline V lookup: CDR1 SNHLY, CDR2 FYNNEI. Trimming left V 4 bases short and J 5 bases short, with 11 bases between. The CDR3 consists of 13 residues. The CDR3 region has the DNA TGTGCCAGCAGTGGAAGGACTGAGTATGGCTACACCTTC. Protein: CASSGRTEYGYTF.

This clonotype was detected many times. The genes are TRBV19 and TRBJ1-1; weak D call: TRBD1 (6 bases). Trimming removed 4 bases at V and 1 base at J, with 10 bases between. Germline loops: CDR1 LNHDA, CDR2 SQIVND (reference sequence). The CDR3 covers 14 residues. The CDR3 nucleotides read TGTGCCAGTAGTAACCAGGGGAGGAACACTGAAGCTTTCTTT. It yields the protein CASSNQGRNTEAFF.

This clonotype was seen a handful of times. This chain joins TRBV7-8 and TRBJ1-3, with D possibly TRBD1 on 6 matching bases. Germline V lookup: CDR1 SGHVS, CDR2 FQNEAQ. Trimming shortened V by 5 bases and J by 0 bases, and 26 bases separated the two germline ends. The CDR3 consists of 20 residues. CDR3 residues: CASSRVGGRGSKHSGNTIYF. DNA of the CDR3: TGTGCCAGCAGCCGGGTGGGGGGCAGGGGTAGCAAACACTCTGGAAACACCATATATTTT.

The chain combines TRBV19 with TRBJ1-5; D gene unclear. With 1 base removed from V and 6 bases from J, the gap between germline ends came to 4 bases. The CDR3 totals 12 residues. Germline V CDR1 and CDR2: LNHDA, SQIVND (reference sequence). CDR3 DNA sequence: TGTGCCAGTAGTATAGGGGTTCAGCCCCAGCATTTT. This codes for CASSIGVQPQHF.

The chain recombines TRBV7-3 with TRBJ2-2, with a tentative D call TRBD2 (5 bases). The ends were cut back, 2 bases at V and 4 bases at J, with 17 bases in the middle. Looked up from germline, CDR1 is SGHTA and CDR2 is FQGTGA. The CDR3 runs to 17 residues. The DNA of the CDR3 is TGTGCCAGCAGCTTACCCGAGGCACCCCGGGGCACCGGGGAGCTGTTTTTT. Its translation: CASSLPEAPRGTGELFF. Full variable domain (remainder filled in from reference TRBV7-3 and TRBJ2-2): GAGVSQTPSNKVTEKGKYVELRCDPISGHTALYWYRQSLGQGPEFLIYFQGTGAADDSGLPNDRFFAVRPEGSVSTLKIQRTERGDSAVYLCASSLPEAPRGTGELFFGEGSRLTVL.

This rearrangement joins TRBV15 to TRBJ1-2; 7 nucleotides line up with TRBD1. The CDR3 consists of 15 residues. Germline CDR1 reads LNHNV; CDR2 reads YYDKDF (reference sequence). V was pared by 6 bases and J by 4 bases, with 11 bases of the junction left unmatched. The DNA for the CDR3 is TGTGCCACCAGTACTACGCCTGACAGGGCCTATGGCTACACCTTC. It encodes CATSTTPDRAYGYTF.

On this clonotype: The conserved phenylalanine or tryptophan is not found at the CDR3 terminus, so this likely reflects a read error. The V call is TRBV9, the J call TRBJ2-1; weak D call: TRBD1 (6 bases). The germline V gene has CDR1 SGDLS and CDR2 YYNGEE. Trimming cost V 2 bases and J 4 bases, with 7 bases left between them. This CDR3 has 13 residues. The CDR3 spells CASSVTGYNEQFC. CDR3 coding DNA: TGTGCCAGCAGCGTCACAGGGTACAATGAGCAGTTCTGC.

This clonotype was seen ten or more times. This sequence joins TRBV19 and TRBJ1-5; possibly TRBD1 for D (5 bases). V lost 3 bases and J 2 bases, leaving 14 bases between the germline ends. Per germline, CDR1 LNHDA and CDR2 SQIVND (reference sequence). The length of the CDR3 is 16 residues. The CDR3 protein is CASSMVGGRGNQPQHF. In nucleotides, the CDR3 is TGTGCCAGTAGTATGGTGGGGGGGAGAGGCAATCAGCCCCAGCATTTT.

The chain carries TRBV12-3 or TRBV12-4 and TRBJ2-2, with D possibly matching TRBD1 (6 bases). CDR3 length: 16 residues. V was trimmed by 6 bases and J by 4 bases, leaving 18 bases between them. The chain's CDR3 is CASRRDRSLSTGELFF. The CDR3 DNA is TGTGCCAGCAGACGAGACAGGAGTCTTTCCACCGGGGAGCTGTTTTTT.

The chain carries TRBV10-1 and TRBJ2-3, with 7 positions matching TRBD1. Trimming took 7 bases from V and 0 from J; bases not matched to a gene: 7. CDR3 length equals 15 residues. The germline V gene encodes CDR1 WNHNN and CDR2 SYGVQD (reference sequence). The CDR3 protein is CASTATGRSTDTQYF. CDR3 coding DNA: TGCGCCAGCACCGCGACAGGGCGTAGCACAGATACGCAGTATTTT.

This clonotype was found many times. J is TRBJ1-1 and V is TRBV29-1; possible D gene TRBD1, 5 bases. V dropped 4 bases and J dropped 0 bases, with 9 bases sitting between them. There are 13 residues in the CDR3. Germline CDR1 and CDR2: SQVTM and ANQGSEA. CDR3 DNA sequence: TGCAGCGTTGTGGGACGAATGAACACTGAAGCTTTCTTT. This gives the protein CSVVGRMNTEAFF.

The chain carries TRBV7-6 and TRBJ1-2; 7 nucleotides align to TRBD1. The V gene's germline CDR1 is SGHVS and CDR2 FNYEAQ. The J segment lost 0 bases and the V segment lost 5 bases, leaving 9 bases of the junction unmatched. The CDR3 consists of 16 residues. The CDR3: CASSPLFRGTNYGYTF. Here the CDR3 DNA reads TGTGCCAGCAGCCCCTTGTTCAGGGGGACTAACTATGGCTACACCTTC.

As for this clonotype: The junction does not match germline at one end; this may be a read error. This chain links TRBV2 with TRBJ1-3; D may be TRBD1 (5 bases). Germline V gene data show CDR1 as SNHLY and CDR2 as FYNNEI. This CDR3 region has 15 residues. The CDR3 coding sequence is TGTGCCAGCGGGGGACTGTCCTCCGCTGGAAACACCATACATTTT. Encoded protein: CASGGLSSAGNTIHF.

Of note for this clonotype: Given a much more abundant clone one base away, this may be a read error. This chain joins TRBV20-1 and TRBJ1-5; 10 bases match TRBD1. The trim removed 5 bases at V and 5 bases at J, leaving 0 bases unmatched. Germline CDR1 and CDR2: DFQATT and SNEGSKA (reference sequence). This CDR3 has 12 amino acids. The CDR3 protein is CSAGQGDQPQHF. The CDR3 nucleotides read TGCAGTGCTGGACAGGGGGATCAGCCCCAGCATTTT.

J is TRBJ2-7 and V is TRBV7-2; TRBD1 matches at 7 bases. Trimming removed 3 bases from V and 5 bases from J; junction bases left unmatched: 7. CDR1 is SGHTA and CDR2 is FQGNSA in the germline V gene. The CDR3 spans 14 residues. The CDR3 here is CASSFPTGSNEQYF. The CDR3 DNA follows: TGTGCCAGCAGCTTCCCGACAGGGTCTAACGAGCAGTACTTC.

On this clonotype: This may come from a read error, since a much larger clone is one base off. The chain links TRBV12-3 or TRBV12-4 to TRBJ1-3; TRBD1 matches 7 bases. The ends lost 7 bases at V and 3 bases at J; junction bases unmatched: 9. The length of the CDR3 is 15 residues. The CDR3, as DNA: TGTGCCAGCAACCCGGCAGGGGGTGGTGGAAACACCATATATTTT. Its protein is CASNPAGGGGNTIYF.

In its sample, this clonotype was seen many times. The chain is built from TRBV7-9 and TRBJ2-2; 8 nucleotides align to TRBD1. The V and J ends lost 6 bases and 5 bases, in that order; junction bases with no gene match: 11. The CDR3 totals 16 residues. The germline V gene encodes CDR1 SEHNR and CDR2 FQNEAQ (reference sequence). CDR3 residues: CASSHPGTGRTGELFF. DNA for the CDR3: TGTGCCAGCAGTCACCCCGGGACAGGACGGACCGGGGAGCTGTTTTTT.

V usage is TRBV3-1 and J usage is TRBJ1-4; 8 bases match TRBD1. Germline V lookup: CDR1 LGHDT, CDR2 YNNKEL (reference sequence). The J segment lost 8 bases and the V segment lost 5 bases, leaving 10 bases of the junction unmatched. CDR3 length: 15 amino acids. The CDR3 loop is CASSSRTGRGEKLFF. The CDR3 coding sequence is TGTGCCAGCAGCAGCCGGACAGGGAGGGGCGAAAAACTGTTTTTT.

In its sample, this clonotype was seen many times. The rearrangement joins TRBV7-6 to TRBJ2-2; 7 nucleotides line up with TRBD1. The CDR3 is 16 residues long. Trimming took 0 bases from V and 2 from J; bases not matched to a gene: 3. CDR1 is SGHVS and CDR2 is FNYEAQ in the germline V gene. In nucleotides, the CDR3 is TGTGCCAGCAGCTTAGCAACAGGGGTCAACACCGGGGAGCTGTTTTTT. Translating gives CASSLATGVNTGELFF.

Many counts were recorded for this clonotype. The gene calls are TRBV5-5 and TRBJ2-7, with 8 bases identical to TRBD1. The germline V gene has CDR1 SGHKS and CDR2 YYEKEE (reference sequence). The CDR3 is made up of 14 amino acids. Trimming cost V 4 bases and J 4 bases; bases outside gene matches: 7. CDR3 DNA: TGTGCCAGCAGCCCTAGACAGGGGTGGTACGAGCAGTACTTC. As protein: CASSPRQGWYEQYF.

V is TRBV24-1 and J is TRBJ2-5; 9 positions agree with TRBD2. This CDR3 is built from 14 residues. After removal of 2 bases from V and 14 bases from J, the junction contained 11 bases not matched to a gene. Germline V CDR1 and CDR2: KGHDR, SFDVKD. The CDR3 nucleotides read TGTGCCACCAGTGATTCCCTAGCGGGACAAAACCAATACTTC. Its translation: CATSDSLAGQNQYF.